A selection of T cell receptor beta chains follows, all from one sample in a study of OX40 agonist ivuxolimab in advanced cancers. TCRdb keeps only in-frame clones here, not all; method: immunoSEQ multiplex PCR. The sample yields around 72,000 clones, almost 90% seen once. Material: CD4+ or CD8+ T cells sorted from blood, obtained in a trial of the OX40 agonist ivuxolimab. These TCRs come from an adult with an advanced solid tumor such as melanoma, head and neck, liver or kidney cancer. The CDR3 runs from the conserved cysteine through the conserved F or W. The D gene is left open where the match is weak. Size tells how often a clone was seen (once, few, many) or the class of an expanded clone, and some rows leave it out.

J gene | clone size | V gene | D gene | CDR3 protein | CDR3 DNA
TRBJ1-5 | - | TRBV19 | - | CASNKDRANSNQPQHF | TGTGCCAGTAATAAGGACAGAGCCAATTCCAATCAGCCCCAGCATTTT
TRBJ1-2 | - | TRBV5-1 | - | CASSLANGDGYTF | TGTGCCAGCAGCTTGGCCAATGGGGATGGCTACACCTTC
TRBJ1-5 | - | TRBV19 | - | CASSSSPRDISNQPQHF | TGTGCCAGTAGTAGTAGCCCCCGGGACATTAGCAATCAGCCCCAGCATTTT
TRBJ2-5 | - | TRBV19 | - | CARVPPGARDGWTKTQYF | TGTGCCCGCGTGCCTCCGGGAGCTCGGGACGGGTGGACGAAGACCCAGTACTTC
TRBJ1-5 | - | TRBV28 | - | CASSLGLWGGNQPQHF | TGTGCCAGCAGTTTGGGACTGTGGGGAGGGAATCAGCCCCAGCATTTT
TRBJ2-1 | - | TRBV7-8 | TRBD2 | CASSFQTSVYNEQFF | TGTGCCAGCAGCTTTCAGACTAGCGTCTACAATGAGCAGTTCTTC
TRBJ2-3 | - | TRBV11-2 | - | CASSSPGRGNTQYF | TGTGCCAGCAGTAGTCCAGGGAGAGGAAATACGCAGTATTTT
TRBJ1-2 | - | TRBV29-1 | TRBD1 | CSVGQGQGYGYTF | TGCAGCGTCGGACAGGGACAGGGCTATGGCTACACCTTC
TRBJ2-7 | - | TRBV18 | TRBD1 | CASSPPTGTGLIYEQYF | TGTGCCAGCTCACCACCGACCGGGACAGGGTTGATCTACGAGCAGTACTTC
TRBJ1-5 | few | TRBV2 | - | CASGESGTYNQPQHF | TGTGCCAGTGGTGAATCCGGGACCTACAATCAGCCCCAGCATTTT
TRBJ2-3 | - | TRBV19 | - | CASSRIRVVSTDTQYF | TGTGCCAGTAGCCGGATTCGAGTGGTAAGCACAGATACGCAGTATTTT
TRBJ1-3 | - | TRBV2 | TRBD1 | CASKQGRITSGNTIYF | TGTGCCAGCAAACAGGGGCGAATTACCTCTGGAAACACCATATATTTT
TRBJ2-3 | - | TRBV2 | TRBD2 | CASSEVQRGGSDTQYF | TGTGCCAGCAGTGAAGTACAGCGGGGGGGGTCAGATACGCAGTATTTT
TRBJ2-7 | - | TRBV18 | TRBD1 | CASSRSGTGDYEQYF | TGTGCCAGCTCACGCTCCGGGACAGGGGATTACGAGCAGTACTTC
TRBJ1-2 | - | TRBV6-5 | - | CASSPEGGYSGYTF | TGTGCCAGCAGCCCCGAGGGAGGGTACTCTGGCTACACCTTC
TRBJ2-2 | - | TRBV19 | - | CASSMELALGTGELFF | TGTGCCAGTAGTATGGAGCTCGCCCTCGGGACCGGGGAGCTGTTTTTT
TRBJ1-1 | many | TRBV7-6 | - | CATKYIGGEGTEAFF | TGTGCCACGAAATACATCGGTGGGGAGGGAACTGAAGCTTTCTTT
TRBJ1-1 | few | TRBV7-2 | - | CASSLVAENTEAFF | TGTGCCAGCAGCTTAGTTGCAGAGAACACTGAAGCTTTCTTT
TRBJ2-4 | - | TRBV5-4 | TRBD1 | CASSPGQVGLNIQYF | TGTGCCAGCAGCCCCGGACAGGTCGGGTTGAACATTCAGTACTTC
TRBJ1-6 | - | TRBV25-1 | TRBD1 | CASSGQGARTPSPLHF | TGTGCCAGCAGTGGACAGGGAGCCCGGACACCTTCACCCCTCCACTTT
TRBJ1-2 | - | TRBV6-5 | - | CASSYTENYGYTF | TGTGCCAGCAGTTACACGGAAAACTATGGCTACACCTTC
TRBJ1-2 | - | TRBV28 | TRBD1 | CASNFRGYTRPNYGYTF | TGTGCCAGCAATTTCAGGGGGTACACAAGACCGAACTATGGCTACACCTTC
TRBJ1-1 | - | TRBV28 | - | CASPGAGANTEAFF | TGTGCCAGCCCTGGGGCAGGGGCGAACACTGAAGCTTTCTTT
TRBJ2-1 | - | TRBV7-7 | - | CASSLDGAGGNEQFF | TGTGCTAGCAGCTTAGATGGGGCAGGAGGCAATGAGCAGTTCTTC
TRBJ2-3 | - | TRBV18 | TRBD2 | CASSSGLAGDTQYF | TGTGCCAGCTCATCCGGACTAGCGGGGGATACGCAGTATTTT
TRBJ1-5 | - | TRBV28 | - | CASSAVPGSNQPQHF | TGTGCCAGCAGTGCCGTACCTGGGAGCAATCAGCCCCAGCATTTT
TRBJ2-1 | once | TRBV6-1 | TRBD2 | CASRTFSGGPEQFF | TGTGCCAGCAGGACCTTTAGCGGGGGGCCTGAGCAGTTCTTC
TRBJ2-7 | once | TRBV10-3 | - | CAITPNPLARRGVEQYF | TGTGCCATCACCCCTAACCCCCTAGCGCGACGGGGCGTCGAGCAGTACTTC
TRBJ1-2 | - | TRBV21-1 | - | CASSSLVCREIVYGYTF | TGTGCCAGCAGCAGCCTTGTCTGCAGGGAAATCGTCTATGGCTACACCTTC
TRBJ2-5 | - | TRBV29-1 | - | CSVEDEQAAQETQYF | TGCAGCGTTGAAGATGAACAGGCCGCTCAAGAGACCCAGTACTTC
TRBJ2-2 | - | TRBV4-1 | TRBD2 | CASSQAASGRAGSTGELFF | TGCGCCAGCAGCCAAGCGGCTAGCGGGAGGGCCGGTAGCACCGGGGAGCTGTTTTTT
TRBJ2-3 | - | TRBV7-8 | - | CASSLWEPPTDTQYF | TGTGCCAGCAGCTTATGGGAGCCCCCCACAGATACGCAGTATTTT
TRBJ2-5 | - | TRBV2 | TRBD1 | CASSPTGGETQYF | TGTGCCAGCAGCCCGACAGGGGGGGAGACCCAGTACTTC
TRBJ1-6 | few | TRBV11-2 | - | CASSLVGADNSPLHF | TGTGCCAGCAGCTTAGTGGGGGCTGATAATTCACCCCTCCACTTT
TRBJ1-6 | - | TRBV4-1 | TRBD1 | CASSRGQGINSPLHF | TGCGCCAGCAGCCGAGGACAGGGGATAAATTCACCCCTCCACTTT
TRBJ2-5 | - | TRBV5-8 | TRBD1 | CASSLGTGETQYF | TGTGCCAGCAGCCTGGGGACAGGGGAGACCCAGTACTTC
TRBJ2-5 | - | TRBV11-2 | - | CASSLAGRAQYF | TGTGCCAGCAGCTTGGCAGGGCGGGCCCAGTACTTC
TRBJ2-2 | few | TRBV6-4 | TRBD2 | CASSPSGGAGELFF | TGTGCCAGCAGCCCTAGCGGGGGGGCCGGGGAGCTGTTTTTT
TRBJ1-1 | - | TRBV28 | TRBD1 | CASRPGTGSPGEAFF | TGTGCCAGCAGACCCGGGACAGGGTCCCCTGGTGAAGCTTTCTTT
TRBJ1-6 | - | TRBV27 | TRBD1 | CASSLAGTGDSPLHF | TGTGCCAGCAGTTTGGCGGGGACAGGGGATTCACCCCTCCACTTT
TRBJ2-1 | - | TRBV11-3 | - | CASSPRGSIFSYNEQFF | TGTGCCAGCAGCCCTCGTGGCAGCATATTCTCCTACAATGAGCAGTTCTTC
TRBJ2-7 | - | TRBV2 | - | CASRAGTAGYEQYF | TGTGCCAGCAGAGCGGGGACAGCGGGATACGAGCAGTACTTC
TRBJ1-2 | many | TRBV15 | - | CATSREYGILSGYGYTF | TGTGCCACCAGCAGAGAGTACGGGATTCTCTCTGGCTATGGCTACACCTTC
TRBJ2-3 | - | TRBV5-1 | - | CASSLAGITDTQYF | TGCGCCAGCAGCTTGGCCGGCATCACAGATACGCAGTATTTT
TRBJ2-6 | once | TRBV10-3 | - | CAISGLNSGANVLTF | TGTGCCATCAGCGGCCTTAACTCTGGGGCCAACGTCCTGACTTTC
TRBJ1-1 | - | TRBV4-2 | - | CASSPRPGNLNTEAFF | TGTGCCAGCAGCCCGCGTCCAGGAAACCTGAACACTGAAGCTTTCTTT
TRBJ1-3 | - | TRBV2 | - | CASSGQGYSGNTIYF | TGTGCCAGCAGTGGGCAGGGTTACTCTGGAAACACCATATATTTT
TRBJ2-5 | - | TRBV4-2 | - | CASSQGIDYRGETQYF | TGTGCCAGCAGCCAAGGGATTGACTACCGGGGGGAGACCCAGTACTTC
TRBJ1-1 | - | TRBV5-4 | - | CASTLGLQVNTEAFF | TGTGCCAGCACCTTGGGTCTACAAGTGAACACTGAAGCTTTCTTT
TRBJ2-1 | - | TRBV2 | TRBD2 | CASSEGTSGYNEQFF | TGTGCCAGCAGTGAAGGGACTAGCGGGTACAATGAGCAGTTCTTC
TRBJ1-5 | few | TRBV30 | - | CAWSVHETGNQPQHF | TGTGCCTGGAGTGTACACGAGACGGGCAATCAGCCCCAGCATTTT
TRBJ2-3 | - | TRBV7-2 | TRBD2 | CASSFGTSGPRTQYF | TGTGCCAGCAGCTTCGGGACTAGCGGGCCCAGGACGCAGTATTTT
TRBJ2-2 | few | TRBV19 | - | CASSPGTNTGELFF | TGTGCCAGTAGCCCGGGGACAAACACCGGGGAGCTGTTTTTT
TRBJ2-2 | - | TRBV2 | - | CASSDQVPAYGELFF | TGTGCCAGCAGTGATCAGGTTCCCGCGTACGGGGAGCTGTTTTTT
TRBJ1-2 | - | TRBV5-4 | - | CASSWWRTGSNYGYTF | TGTGCCAGCAGCTGGTGGAGAACCGGGAGTAACTATGGCTACACCTTC
TRBJ2-1 | - | TRBV6-6 | - | CASSRIYNEQFF | TGTGCCAGCAGTCGAATCTACAATGAGCAGTTCTTC
TRBJ1-1 | - | TRBV6-6 | TRBD1 | CASSDPNRGVGAFF | TGTGCCAGCAGTGACCCAAACAGGGGAGTAGGGGCTTTCTTT
TRBJ2-7 | - | TRBV10-2 | - | CASSGNWGRQYF | TGCGCCAGCAGTGGGAACTGGGGCAGGCAGTACTTC